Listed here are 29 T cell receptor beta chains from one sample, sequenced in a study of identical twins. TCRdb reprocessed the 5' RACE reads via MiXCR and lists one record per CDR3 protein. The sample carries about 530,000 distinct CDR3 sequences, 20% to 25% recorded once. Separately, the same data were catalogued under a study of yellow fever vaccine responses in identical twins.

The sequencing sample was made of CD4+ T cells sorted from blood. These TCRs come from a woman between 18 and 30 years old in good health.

This chain's CDR3 is CASSHAGTPPYEQYF. The CDR3 region has the DNA TGTGCCAGCAGCCACGCCGGGACTCCCCCCTACGAGCAGTACTTC. The chain carries TRBV3-1 and TRBJ2-7, with TRBD2 as a possible D gene (6 bases). CDR1 is LGHDT, CDR2 YNNKEL, per germline (reference sequence). V shed 3 bases and J shed 2 bases, with 14 bases lying between them. The CDR3 is 15 residues long.

The CDR3 loop is CASSSFSGGGYNEQFF. The DNA for the CDR3 is TGTGCCAGCAGTTCCTTTAGTGGGGGGGGCTACAATGAGCAGTTCTTC. The V and J genes are TRBV12-3 or TRBV12-4 and TRBJ2-1, with 7 bases aligning to TRBD2. This CDR3 has 16 residues. The trim removed 4 bases at V and 3 bases at J, leaving 9 bases unmatched.

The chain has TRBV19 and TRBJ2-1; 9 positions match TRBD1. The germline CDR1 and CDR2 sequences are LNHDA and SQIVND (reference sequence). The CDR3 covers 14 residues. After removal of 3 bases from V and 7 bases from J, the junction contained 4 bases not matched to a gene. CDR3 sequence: CASSMRQGVNEQFF. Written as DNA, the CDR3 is TGTGCCAGTAGTATGCGACAGGGGGTGAATGAGCAGTTCTTC.

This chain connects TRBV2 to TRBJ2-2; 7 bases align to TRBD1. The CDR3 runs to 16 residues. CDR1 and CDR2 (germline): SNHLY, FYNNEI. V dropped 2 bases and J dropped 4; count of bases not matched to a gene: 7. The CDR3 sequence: CASSELTGWGTGELFF. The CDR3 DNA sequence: TGTGCCAGCAGTGAATTGACAGGGTGGGGCACCGGGGAGCTGTTTTTT.

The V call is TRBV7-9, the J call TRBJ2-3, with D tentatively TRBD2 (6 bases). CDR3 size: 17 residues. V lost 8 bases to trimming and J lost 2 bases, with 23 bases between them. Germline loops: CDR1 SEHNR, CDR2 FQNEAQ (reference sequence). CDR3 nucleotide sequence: TGTGCCAGCGGTCCACGGCCAGCGGGCCTCAACACAGATACGCAGTATTTT. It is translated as CASGPRPAGLNTDTQYF.

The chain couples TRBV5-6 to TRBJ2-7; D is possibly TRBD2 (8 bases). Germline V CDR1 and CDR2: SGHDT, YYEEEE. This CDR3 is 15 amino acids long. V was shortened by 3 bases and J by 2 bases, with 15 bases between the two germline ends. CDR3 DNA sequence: TGTGCCAGCAGCTCGGGGGGGACAGTTACCTACGAGCAGTACGTC. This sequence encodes CASSSGGTVTYEQYV.

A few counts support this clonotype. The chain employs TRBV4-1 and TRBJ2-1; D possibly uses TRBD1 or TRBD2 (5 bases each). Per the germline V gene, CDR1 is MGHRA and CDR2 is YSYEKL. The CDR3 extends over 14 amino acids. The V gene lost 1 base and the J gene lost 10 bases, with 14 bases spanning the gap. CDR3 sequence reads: CASSQVGTVEEQFF. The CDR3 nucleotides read TGCGCCAGCAGCCAAGTGGGGACCGTTGAGGAGCAGTTCTTC.

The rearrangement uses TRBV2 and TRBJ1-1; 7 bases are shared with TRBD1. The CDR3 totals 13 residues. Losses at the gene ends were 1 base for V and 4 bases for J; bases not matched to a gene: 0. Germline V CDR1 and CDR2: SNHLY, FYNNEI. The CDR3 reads CASSEDRGTEAFF. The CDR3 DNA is TGTGCCAGCAGTGAAGACAGGGGCACTGAAGCTTTCTTT.

The CDR3 spells CSAAGGEKLFF. The CDR3, as DNA: TGCAGCGCGGCGGGGGGGGAAAAACTGTTTTTT. The chain combines TRBV29-1 with TRBJ1-4, with a tentative D call TRBD1 (5 bases). Germline-derived CDR1 and CDR2 are SQVTM and ANQGSEA. This CDR3 is 11 amino acids long. V dropped 7 bases and J dropped 8 bases, with 11 bases sitting between them. Complete variable domain (other parts from reference TRBV29-1 and TRBJ1-4): SAVISQKPSRDICQRGTSLTIQCQVDSQVTMMFWYRQQPGQSLTLIATANQGSEATYESGFVIDKFPISRPNLTFSTLTVSNMSPEDSSIYLCSAAGGEKLFFGSGTQLSVL.

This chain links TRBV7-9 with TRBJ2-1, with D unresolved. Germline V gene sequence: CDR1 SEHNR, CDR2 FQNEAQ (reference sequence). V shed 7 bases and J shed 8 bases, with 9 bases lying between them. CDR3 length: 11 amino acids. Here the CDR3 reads CASKSKDEQFF. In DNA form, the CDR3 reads TGTGCCAGCAAGTCAAAGGATGAGCAGTTCTTC.

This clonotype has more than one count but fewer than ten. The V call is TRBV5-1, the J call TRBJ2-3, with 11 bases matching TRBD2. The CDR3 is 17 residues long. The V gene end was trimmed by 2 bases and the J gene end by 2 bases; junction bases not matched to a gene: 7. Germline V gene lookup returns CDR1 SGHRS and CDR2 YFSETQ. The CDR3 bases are TGCGCCAGCAGCTTATCCCCACTAGCGGGGGCCACAGATACGCAGTATTTT. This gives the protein CASSLSPLAGATDTQYF. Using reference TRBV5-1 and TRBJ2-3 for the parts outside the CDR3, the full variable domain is KAGVTQTPRYLIKTRGQQVTLSCSPISGHRSVSWYQQTPGQGLQFLFEYFSETQRNKGNFPGRFSGRQFSNSRSEMNVSTLELGDSALYLCASSLSPLAGATDTQYFGPGTRLTVL.

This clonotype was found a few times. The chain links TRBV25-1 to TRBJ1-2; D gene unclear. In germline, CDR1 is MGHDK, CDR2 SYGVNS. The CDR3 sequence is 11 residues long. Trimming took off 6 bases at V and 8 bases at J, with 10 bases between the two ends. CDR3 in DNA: TGTGCCAGCAGCGCAACGTCCGGCTACACCTTC. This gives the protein CASSATSGYTF.

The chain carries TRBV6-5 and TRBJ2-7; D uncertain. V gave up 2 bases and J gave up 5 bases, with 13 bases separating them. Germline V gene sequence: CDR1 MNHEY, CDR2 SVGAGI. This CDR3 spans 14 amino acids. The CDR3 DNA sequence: TGTGCCAGCAGTTACGCCGAGTCCAGCCACGAGCAGTACGTC. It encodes CASSYAESSHEQYV.

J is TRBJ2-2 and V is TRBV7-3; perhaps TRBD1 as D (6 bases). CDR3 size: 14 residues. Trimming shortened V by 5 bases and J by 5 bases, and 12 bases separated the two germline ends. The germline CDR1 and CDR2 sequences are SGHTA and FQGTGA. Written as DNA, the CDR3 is TGTGCCAGCAGCCCAGAGGGACAAACCGGGGAGCTGTTTTTT. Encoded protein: CASSPEGQTGELFF.

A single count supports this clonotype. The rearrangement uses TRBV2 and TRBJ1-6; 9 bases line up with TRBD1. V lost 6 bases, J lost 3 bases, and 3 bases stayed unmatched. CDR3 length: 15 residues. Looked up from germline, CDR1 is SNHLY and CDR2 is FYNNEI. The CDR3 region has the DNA TGTGCCAGCAGGAGGGACAGGGACTATAATTCACCCCTCCACTTT. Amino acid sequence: CASRRDRDYNSPLHF.

CDR3 loop: CASSFPSGSYEQYF. CDR3 sequence (DNA): TGTGCCAGCAGTTTCCCCAGCGGGTCCTACGAGCAGTACTTC. V usage is TRBV12-3 or TRBV12-4 and J usage is TRBJ2-7, with D possibly being TRBD2 (6 bases). The CDR3 is 14 amino acids. V dropped 3 bases and J dropped 1 base, with 10 bases sitting between them.

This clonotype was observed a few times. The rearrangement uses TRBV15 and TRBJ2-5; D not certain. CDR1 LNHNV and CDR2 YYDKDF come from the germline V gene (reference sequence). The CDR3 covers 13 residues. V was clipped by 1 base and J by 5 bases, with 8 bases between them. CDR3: CATSRVAEETQYF. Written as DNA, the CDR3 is TGTGCCACCAGCAGAGTGGCAGAGGAGACCCAGTACTTC.

CDR3 in amino acids: CASSEQGPTEAFF. In nucleotides, the CDR3 is TGCGCCAGCAGTGAGCAGGGTCCCACTGAAGCTTTCTTT. The chain is built from TRBV10-1 and TRBJ1-1, with D possibly being TRBD1 (5 bases). The CDR3 covers 13 residues. The germline CDR1 and CDR2 sequences are WNHNN and SYGVQD (reference sequence). Trimming shortened V by 2 bases and J by 4 bases, and 8 bases separated the two germline ends.

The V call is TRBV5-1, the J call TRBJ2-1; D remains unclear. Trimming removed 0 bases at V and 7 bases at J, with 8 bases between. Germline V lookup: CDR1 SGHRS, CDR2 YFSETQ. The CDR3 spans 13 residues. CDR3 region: CASSLGTVNEQFF. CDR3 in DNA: TGCGCCAGCAGCTTGGGGACGGTGAATGAGCAGTTCTTC.

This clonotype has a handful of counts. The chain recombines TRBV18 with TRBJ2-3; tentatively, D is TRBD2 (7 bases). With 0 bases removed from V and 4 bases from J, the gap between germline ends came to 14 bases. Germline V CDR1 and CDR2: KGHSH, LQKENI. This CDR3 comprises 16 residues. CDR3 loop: CASSPPRGGHSDTQYF. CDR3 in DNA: TGTGCCAGCTCACCACCGAGGGGGGGCCATTCAGATACGCAGTATTTT.

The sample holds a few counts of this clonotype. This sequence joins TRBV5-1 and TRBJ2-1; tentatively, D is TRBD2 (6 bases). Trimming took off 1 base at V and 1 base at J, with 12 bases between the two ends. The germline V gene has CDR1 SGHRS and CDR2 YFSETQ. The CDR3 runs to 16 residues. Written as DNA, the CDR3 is TGCGCCAGCAGCTTGAATGCGGCGGGGTCCTACAATGAGCAGTTCTTC. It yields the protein CASSLNAAGSYNEQFF.

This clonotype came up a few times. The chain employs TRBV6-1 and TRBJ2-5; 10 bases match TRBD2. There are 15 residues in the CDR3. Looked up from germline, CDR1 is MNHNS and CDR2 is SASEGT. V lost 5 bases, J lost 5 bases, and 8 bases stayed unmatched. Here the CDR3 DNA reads TGTGCCAGCAGTCCATTTGAAGCGGGGGGGGAGACCCAGTACTTC. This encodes CASSPFEAGGETQYF.

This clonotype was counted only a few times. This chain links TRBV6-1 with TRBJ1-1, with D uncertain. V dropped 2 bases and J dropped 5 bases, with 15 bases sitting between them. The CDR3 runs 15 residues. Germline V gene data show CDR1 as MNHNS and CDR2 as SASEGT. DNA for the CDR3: TGTGCCAGCAGTGAAAAGGTAAATGTCGGAACTGAAGCTTTCTTT. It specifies CASSEKVNVGTEAFF.

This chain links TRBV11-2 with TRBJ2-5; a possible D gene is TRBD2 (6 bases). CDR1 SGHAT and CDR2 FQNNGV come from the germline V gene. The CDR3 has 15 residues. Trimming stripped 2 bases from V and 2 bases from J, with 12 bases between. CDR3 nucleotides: TGTGCCAGCAGCTTAAGGGGAGGCCGTCAAGAGACCCAGTACTTC. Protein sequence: CASSLRGGRQETQYF.

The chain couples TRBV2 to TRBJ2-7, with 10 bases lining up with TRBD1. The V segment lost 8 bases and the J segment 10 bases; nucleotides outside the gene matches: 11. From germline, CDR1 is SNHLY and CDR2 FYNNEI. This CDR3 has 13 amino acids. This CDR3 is CASGTGTGAKQYF. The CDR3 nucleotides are TGTGCCAGCGGAACCGGGACAGGGGCAAAACAGTACTTC.

CDR3: CASSSGQVQSPLHF. The CDR3 nucleotides read TGCGCCAGCAGCAGTGGACAGGTTCAGTCACCCCTCCACTTT. The V call is TRBV5-1, the J call TRBJ1-6, with 7 bases that match TRBD1. The CDR3 loop spans 14 amino acids. Trimming took 4 bases from V and 10 from J; bases not matched to a gene: 8. The germline V gene encodes CDR1 SGHRS and CDR2 YFSETQ.

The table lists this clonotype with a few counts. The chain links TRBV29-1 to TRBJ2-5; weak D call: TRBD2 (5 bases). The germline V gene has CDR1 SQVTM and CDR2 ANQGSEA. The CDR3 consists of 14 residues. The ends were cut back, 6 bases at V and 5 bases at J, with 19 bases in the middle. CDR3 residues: CSVARLGDSETQYF. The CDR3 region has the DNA TGCAGCGTAGCTCGTCTCGGGGATTCTGAGACCCAGTACTTC.

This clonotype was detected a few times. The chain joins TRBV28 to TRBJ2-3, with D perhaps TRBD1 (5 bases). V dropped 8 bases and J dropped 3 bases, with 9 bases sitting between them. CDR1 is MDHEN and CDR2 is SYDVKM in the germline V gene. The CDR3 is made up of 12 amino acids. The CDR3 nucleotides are TGTGCCAGCTCCAGGGATACAGATACGCAGTATTTT. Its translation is CASSRDTDTQYF. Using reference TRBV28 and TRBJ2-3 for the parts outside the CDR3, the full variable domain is DVKVTQSSRYLVKRTGEKVFLECVQDMDHENMFWYRQDPGLGLRLIYFSYDVKMKEKGDIPEGYSVSREKKERFSLILESASTNQTSMYLCASSRDTDTQYFGPGTRLTVL.

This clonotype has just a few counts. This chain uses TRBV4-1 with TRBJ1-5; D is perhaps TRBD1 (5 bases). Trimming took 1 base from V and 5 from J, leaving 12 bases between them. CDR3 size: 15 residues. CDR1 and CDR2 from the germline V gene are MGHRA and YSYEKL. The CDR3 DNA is TGCGCCAGCAGCCAAGTCGGCAGGGAGGATCAGCCCCAGCATTTT. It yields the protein CASSQVGREDQPQHF.